This note documents a single TCR beta chain sequence. Its antigen is currently unknown. The CDR3 totals 12 residues. The V gene end was trimmed by 4 bases and the J gene end by 4 bases; junction bases not matched to a gene: 4. Germline V gene data show CDR1 as DFQATT and CDR2 as SNEGSKA (reference sequence). This sample is drawn from a study of T cell repertoires in aging, cancer and after chemotherapy. Turning to the study itself: Six age groups, ranging from 30 or younger to 70 or older, included the donors. Findings and limits, study-wide: In healthy donors, age-related TCR diversity loss mainly reflected lost richness. Compared with age-matched healthy donors, untreated hematological or solid cancer patients showed higher blood TCR clonality.

The template was genomic DNA from peripheral blood, not RNA. Multiplex touch-down PCR with TRB-A/B primers amplified rearranged V-D-J TRB sequences. TCRdb redid the calling of the multiplex PCR reads with MiXCR, one entry per CDR3 protein. The data contain some 10,000 distinct CDR3 sequences, 30% to 40% of them seen just once; the ten biggest clones take up 2.5% to 3.5%. Sequencing input: blood. This sequence joins TRBV20-1 and TRBJ2-7, with 7 nucleotides matching TRBD1. The source of this sequence is a human donor in good health. The CDR3 is CSAIDRAYEQYF. The DNA of the CDR3 is TGCAGTGCTATCGACAGGGCGTACGAGCAGTACTTC.